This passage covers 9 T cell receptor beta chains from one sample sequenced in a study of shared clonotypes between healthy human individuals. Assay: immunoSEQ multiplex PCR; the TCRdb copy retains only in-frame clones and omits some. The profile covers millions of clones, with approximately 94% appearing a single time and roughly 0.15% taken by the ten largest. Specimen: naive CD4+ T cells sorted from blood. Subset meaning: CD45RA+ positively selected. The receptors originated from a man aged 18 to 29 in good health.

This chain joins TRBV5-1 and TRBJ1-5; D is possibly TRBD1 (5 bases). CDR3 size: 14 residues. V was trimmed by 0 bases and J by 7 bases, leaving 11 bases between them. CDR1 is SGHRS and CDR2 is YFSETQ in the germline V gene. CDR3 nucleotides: TGCGCCAGCAGCTTGGGTTGGGACCAACAGCCCCAGCATTTT. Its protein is CASSLGWDQQPQHF.

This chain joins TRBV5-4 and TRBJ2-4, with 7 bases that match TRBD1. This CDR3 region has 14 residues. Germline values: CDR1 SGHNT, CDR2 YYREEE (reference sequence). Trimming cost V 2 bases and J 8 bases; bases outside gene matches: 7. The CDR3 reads CASSFTGARDIQYF. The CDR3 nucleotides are TGTGCCAGCAGCTTTACAGGGGCAAGGGACATTCAGTACTTC.

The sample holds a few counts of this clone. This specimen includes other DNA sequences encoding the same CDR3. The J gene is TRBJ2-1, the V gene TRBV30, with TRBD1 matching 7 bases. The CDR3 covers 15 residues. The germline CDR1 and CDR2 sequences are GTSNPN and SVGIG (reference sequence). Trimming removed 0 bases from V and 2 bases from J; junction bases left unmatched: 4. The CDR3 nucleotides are TGTGCCTGGAGTGTACGACAGGGCACCTACAATGAGCAGTTCTTC. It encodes CAWSVRQGTYNEQFF.

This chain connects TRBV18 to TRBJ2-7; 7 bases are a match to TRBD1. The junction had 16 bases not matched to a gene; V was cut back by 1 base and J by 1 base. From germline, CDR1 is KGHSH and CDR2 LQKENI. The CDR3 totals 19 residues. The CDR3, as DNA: TGTGCCAGCTCACCACTACCTCCGGGACAGACGTCCCTTTCCTACGAGCAGTACTTC. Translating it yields CASSPLPPGQTSLSYEQYF.

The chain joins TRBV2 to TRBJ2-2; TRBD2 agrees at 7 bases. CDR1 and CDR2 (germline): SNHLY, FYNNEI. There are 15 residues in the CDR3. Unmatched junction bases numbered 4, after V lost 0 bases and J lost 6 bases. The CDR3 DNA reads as TGTGCCAGCAGTGAAGCGCTTCGGGGGGCCGGGGAGCTGTTTTTT. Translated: CASSEALRGAGELFF.

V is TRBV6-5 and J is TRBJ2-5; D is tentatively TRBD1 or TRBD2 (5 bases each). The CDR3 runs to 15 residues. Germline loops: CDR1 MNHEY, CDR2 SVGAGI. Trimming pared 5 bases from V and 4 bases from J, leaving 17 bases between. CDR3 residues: CASSGTGFGRETQYF. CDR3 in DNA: TGTGCCAGCAGTGGGACGGGGTTTGGCAGAGAGACCCAGTACTTC.

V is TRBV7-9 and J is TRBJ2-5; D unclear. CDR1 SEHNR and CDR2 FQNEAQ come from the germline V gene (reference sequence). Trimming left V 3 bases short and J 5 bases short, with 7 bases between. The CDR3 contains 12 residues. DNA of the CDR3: TGTGCCAGCAGCTTTGGCTTCGAGACCCAGTACTTC. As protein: CASSFGFETQYF. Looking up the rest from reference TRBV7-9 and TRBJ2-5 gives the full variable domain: DTGVSQNPRHKITKRGQNVTFRCDPISEHNRLYWYRQTLGQGPEFLTYFQNEAQLEKSRLLSDRFSAERPKGSFSTLEIQRTEQGDSAMYLCASSFGFETQYFGPGTRLLVL.

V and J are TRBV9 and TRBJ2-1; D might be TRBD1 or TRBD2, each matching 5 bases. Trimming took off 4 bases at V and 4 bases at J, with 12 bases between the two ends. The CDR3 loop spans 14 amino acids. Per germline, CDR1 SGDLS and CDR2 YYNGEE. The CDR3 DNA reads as TGTGCCAGCAGCACCCAGGGACGGTACAATGAGCAGTTCTTC. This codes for CASSTQGRYNEQFF.

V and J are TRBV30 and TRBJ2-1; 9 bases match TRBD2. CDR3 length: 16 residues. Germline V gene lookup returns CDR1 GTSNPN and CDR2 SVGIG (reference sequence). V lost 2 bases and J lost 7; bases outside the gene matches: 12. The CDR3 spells CAWSPPGGRASNEQFF. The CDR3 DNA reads TGTGCCTGGAGTCCTCCTGGCGGGAGGGCCAGTAATGAGCAGTTCTTC.